This T cell receptor (beta chain) was identified in a study of beta chain features in type 1 diabetes. What was sequenced were expressed TCRB transcripts, since all of the isolated RNA had been reverse transcribed. Profiling relied on immunoSEQ multiplex PCR, and the TCRdb table lists in-frame clones only, not all of them. The sample has tens of thousands of clones, about 48% seen once; the top ten hold roughly 0.7%. In the case of this clone: The antigen is undetermined.

Study-wide points: Type 1 diabetes patients had TCRB CDR3s that were shorter (moderately but significantly so) in all four CD4+ subsets.

A single heparinised draw of approximately 110 mL on average was taken per donor. CDR3 length equals 16 residues. Per germline, CDR1 MGHDK and CDR2 SYGVNS. Trimming removed 0 bases at V and 1 base at J, with 9 bases between. This sequence joins TRBV25-1 and TRBJ1-4; the D gene is possibly TRBD1 (6 bases). The TCR originated in a man aged 25-45 years with type 1 diabetes. Specimen: central memory CD4+ T cells from blood. CDR3 sequence reads: CASSEYRGGTNEKLFF. The CDR3 DNA follows: TGTGCCAGCAGTGAATATAGGGGGGGAACTAATGAAAAACTGTTTTTT.